This TCR beta chain originates from a study of T cell changes during pregnancy in multiple sclerosis. Looked up from germline, CDR1 is SEHNR and CDR2 is FQNEAQ (reference sequence). V was cut by 7 bases and J by 1 base, with 24 bases left in between. The CDR3 consists of 18 residues. Clones were sequenced by immunoSEQ multiplex PCR, and TCRdb holds only the in-frame ones, with some missing. The sample has 93,000 or so clones, around 94% seen once; the top ten hold 0.8% to 1%. This clone was seen a single time. Sequences were derived from peripheral blood, sampled after pregnancy. The source is a female donor with multiple sclerosis, enrolled in a pregnancy study. V gene TRBV7-9 combines with J gene TRBJ2-3, with a weak D call TRBD1 (6 bases). The CDR3 is CASTYSPGTKKGTDTQYF. CDR3 coding DNA: TGTGCCAGCACTTACTCTCCCGGGACAAAAAAAGGCACAGATACGCAGTATTTT.